The next 10 T cell receptor beta chains were all read from a single sample in a study of CD8+ T cells in alopecia areata. RNA, once extracted, was reverse transcribed into cDNA for use as the sequencing template. This table comes from immunoSEQ multiplex PCR, and its TCRdb copy is limited to in-frame clones, with some not included. Of more than 95,000 clones listed, about 50% are singletons. Sequencing was carried out using NKG2D-low CD8+ T cells sorted from blood. Source of these receptors: a human donor with alopecia areata.

The chain couples TRBV30 to TRBJ1-1; D may be TRBD1 (5 bases). V was shortened by 1 base and J by 9 bases, with 9 bases between the two germline ends. This CDR3 spans 11 amino acids. CDR1 and CDR2 (germline): GTSNPN, SVGIG (reference sequence). CDR3 residues: CAWSEGPQAFF. The CDR3 coding sequence is TGTGCCTGGAGTGAGGGACCCCAAGCTTTCTTT.

The gene calls are TRBV29-1 and TRBJ2-7; 7 bases are a match to TRBD2. The CDR3 has 14 residues. The germline CDR1 and CDR2 sequences are SQVTM and ANQGSEA. Trimming took 2 bases from V and 2 from J; bases not matched to a gene: 6. CDR3 nucleotides: TGCAGCGTTGAAAGAAGCGGGACGACCTACGAGCAGTACTTC. This translates into CSVERSGTTYEQYF.

The chain links TRBV29-1 to TRBJ2-1, with 11 bases fitting TRBD2. The CDR3 has 13 residues. The V segment lost 7 bases and the J segment 7 bases; nucleotides outside the gene matches: 6. Per germline, CDR1 SQVTM and CDR2 ANQGSEA. CDR3 sequence reads: CSAVAGGGNEQFF. DNA for the CDR3: TGCAGCGCCGTAGCGGGAGGGGGAAATGAGCAGTTCTTC.

The rearrangement uses TRBV30 and TRBJ2-5; D is possibly TRBD2 (7 bases). The V end lost 1 base, the J end lost 0 bases, and 21 bases lay between the germline ends. The CDR3 totals 18 residues. Germline CDR1 reads GTSNPN; CDR2 reads SVGIG (reference sequence). The CDR3: CAWSDYHPGGSYQETQYF. The CDR3 DNA follows: TGTGCCTGGAGTGACTACCACCCGGGGGGCTCGTACCAAGAGACCCAGTACTTC.

This clone was seen only a few times. V usage is TRBV29-1 and J usage is TRBJ2-2; the D gene is possibly TRBD2 (5 bases). The length of the CDR3 is 13 residues. V was clipped by 7 bases and J by 6 bases, with 15 bases between them. The germline gives CDR1 SQVTM, CDR2 ANQGSEA. DNA for the CDR3: TGCAGCGGCGTTGGGAGTGTATCCGGGGAGCTGTTTTTT. This translates into CSGVGSVSGELFF.

This clone was counted only a few times. The V and J genes are TRBV29-1 and TRBJ2-1; D is perhaps TRBD1 or TRBD2 (6 bases each). From germline, CDR1 is SQVTM and CDR2 ANQGSEA. There are 15 residues in the CDR3. Trimming took 6 bases from V and 8 from J, leaving 23 bases between them. CDR3 region: CSVPNIAAGGDEQFF. As DNA, the CDR3 is TGCAGCGTCCCTAATATAGCGGCCGGGGGCGATGAGCAGTTCTTC.

The rearrangement uses TRBV2 and TRBJ1-2; a possible D gene is TRBD1 (5 bases). V gave up 6 bases and J gave up 9 bases, with 11 bases separating them. This CDR3 comprises 11 residues. Germline CDR1 SNHLY, CDR2 FYNNEI. Here the CDR3 reads CASRTGTSYTF. The DNA of the CDR3 is TGTGCCAGCAGGACCGGGACCAGCTACACCTTC.

This clone was picked up a small number of times. This chain uses TRBV19 with TRBJ2-3, with D unclear. V was trimmed by 7 bases and J by 0 bases, leaving 11 bases between them. The V gene's germline CDR1 is LNHDA and CDR2 SQIVND (reference sequence). The CDR3 has 14 amino acids. DNA for the CDR3: TGTGCCAGTACCGACGTACCTAGCACAGATACGCAGTATTTT. Its translation is CASTDVPSTDTQYF. The full variable domain, rest sourced from reference TRBV19 and TRBJ2-3, is DGGITQSPKYLFRKEGQNVTLSCEQNLNHDAMYWYRQDPGQGLRLIYYSQIVNDFQKGDIAEGYSVSREKKESFPLTVTSAQKNPTAFYLCASTDVPSTDTQYFGPGTRLTVL.

The chain is built from TRBV23-1 and TRBJ1-5; D might be TRBD1 (6 bases). TRBV23-1 is an open reading frame whose function is uncertain. The V end was cut by 8 bases, the J end by 4 bases, with 21 bases between. This CDR3 spans 16 amino acids. CDR3 DNA: TGCGCCAGCTCGGTTCAGGGACACCTAGGGAATCAGCCCCAGCATTTT. This gives the protein CASSVQGHLGNQPQHF.

This clone occurred a few times. The chain is built from TRBV5-4 and TRBJ2-7, with D tentatively TRBD1 (5 bases). The CDR3 length is 14 residues. Germline V gene sequence: CDR1 SGHNT, CDR2 YYREEE (reference sequence). With 4 bases removed from V and 2 bases from J, the gap between germline ends came to 13 bases. The CDR3 region has the DNA TGTGCCAGCAGCCCCAGGGTTGGTCCCTACGAGCAGTACTTC. Its translation: CASSPRVGPYEQYF. The complete variable domain, with remaining parts taken from reference TRBV5-4 and TRBJ2-7, reads ETGVTQSPTHLIKTRGQQVTLRCSSQSGHNTVSWYQQALGQGPQFIFQYYREEENGRGNFPPRFSGLQFPNYSSELNVNALELDDSALYLCASSPRVGPYEQYFGPGTRLTVT.